A selection of T cell receptor beta chains follows, all from one sample in a study of blood T cell repertoires in COVID-19. Some clones are missing from TCRdb's copy, which holds only in-frame ones; the method was immunoSEQ multiplex PCR. The sample shows hundreds of thousands of clones, roughly 90% of them seen only once. The specimen sequenced was peripheral blood. These receptors were collected from a woman in her 70s with COVID-19, enrolled during active disease. The CDR3 runs from the conserved cysteine through the conserved F or W.

J gene,V gene,CDR3 protein
TRBJ2-1,TRBV6-5,CASRPGQGLREQFF
TRBJ1-4,TRBV4-3,CASSQDRGEKLFF
TRBJ2-6,TRBV7-7,CASRTGTGVSGANVLTF
TRBJ1-1,TRBV30,CAWSLWTGNTEAFF
TRBJ1-2,TRBV3-1/TRBV3-2,CASSPGLYGYTF
TRBJ1-6,TRBV7-2,CASSLFRGALNSPLHF
TRBJ2-7,TRBV12-5,CASGLVGTYEQYF
TRBJ1-2,TRBV11-2,CASSPRQGVWNGYTF
TRBJ1-2,TRBV9,CASSGDGGGYTF
TRBJ1-1,TRBV28,CASSLPQTDEAFF
TRBJ1-6,TRBV6-5,CASSYSKVGVSSPLHF
TRBJ2-7,TRBV7-2,CASSLHPYEQYF
TRBJ1-1,TRBV7-9,CASSLLTGNTEAFF
TRBJ1-2,TRBV27,CASSFKGGDYGYTF
TRBJ2-7,TRBV5-1,CASSSHGGNYEQYF
TRBJ2-3,TRBV28,CASSPRTGRGMADTQYF
TRBJ1-5,TRBV7-2,CASSSYGQGDQPQHF
TRBJ1-6,TRBV3-1/TRBV3-2,CASRPTQGNNSPLHF
TRBJ1-1,TRBV6-5,CASSQGPEAFF
TRBJ1-3,TRBV5-8,CASSAGVGGGNTIYF
TRBJ1-4,TRBV10-3,CASTSTPREGEKLFF
TRBJ2-6,TRBV27,CASSTTGSGANVLTF
TRBJ1-4,TRBV13,CASSLMDRTNEKLFF
TRBJ2-1,TRBV5-1,CASSSGGSNNEQFF
TRBJ1-2,TRBV6-5,CASSYSRGYVGDGYTF
TRBJ1-2,TRBV28,CASIGPGTYYGYTF
TRBJ1-1,TRBV5-1,CASSSDRGHTEAFF
TRBJ1-4,TRBV5-1,CASSLDSQGSNEKLFF
TRBJ2-2,TRBV10-3,CAISPLGRNANTGELFF
TRBJ2-6,TRBV18,CASSPTTGLPPSGANVLTF
TRBJ1-2,TRBV12-3/TRBV12-4,CASSPRGAGYTF
TRBJ1-1,TRBV30,CAWRTDRDTEAFF
TRBJ1-1,TRBV5-4,CASSLLGAGFPDTEAFF
TRBJ2-3,TRBV27,CASSWTGRADTQYF
TRBJ2-1,TRBV5-1,CASSLGDRGNEQFF
TRBJ2-2,TRBV24-1,CATSSVNTGELFF
TRBJ2-3,TRBV24-1,CATSDLRGGDTQYF
TRBJ1-1,TRBV10-3,CAISGGTGVENTEAFF
TRBJ2-1,TRBV27,CASSLGLSGGHNEQFF
TRBJ1-5,TRBV19,CASSPSLRQPQHF
TRBJ2-2,TRBV3-1/TRBV3-2,CASSRTSGVAGELFF
TRBJ1-1,TRBV24-1,CATSDLRGTEAFF
TRBJ2-5,TRBV6-6,CASSSGGAGETQYF
TRBJ1-2,TRBV9,CASSVGGMGYTF
TRBJ2-1,TRBV29-1,CSVELDSRYNEQFF
TRBJ1-1,TRBV11-3,CASSSWANTEAFF
TRBJ1-4,TRBV7-2,CASSSHRVANEKLFF